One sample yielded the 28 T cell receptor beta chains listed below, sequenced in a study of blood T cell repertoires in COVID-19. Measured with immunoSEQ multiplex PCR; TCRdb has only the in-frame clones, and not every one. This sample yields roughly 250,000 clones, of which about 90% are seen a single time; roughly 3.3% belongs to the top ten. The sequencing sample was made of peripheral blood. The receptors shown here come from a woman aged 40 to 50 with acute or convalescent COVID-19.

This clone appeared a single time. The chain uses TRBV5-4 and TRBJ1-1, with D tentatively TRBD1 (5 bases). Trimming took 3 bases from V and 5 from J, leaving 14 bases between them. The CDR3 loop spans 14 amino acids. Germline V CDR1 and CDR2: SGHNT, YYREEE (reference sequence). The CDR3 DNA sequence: TGTGCCAGCAGCTCTCCGGGACGGGGGACTGAAGCTTTCTTT. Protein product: CASSSPGRGTEAFF.

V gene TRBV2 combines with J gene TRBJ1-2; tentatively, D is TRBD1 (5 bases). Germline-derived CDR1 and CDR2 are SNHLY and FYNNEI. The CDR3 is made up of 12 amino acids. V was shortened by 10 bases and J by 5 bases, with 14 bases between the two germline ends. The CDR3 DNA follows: TGTGCCACCGAATCGGGACTTTATGGCTACACCTTC. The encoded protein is CATESGLYGYTF.

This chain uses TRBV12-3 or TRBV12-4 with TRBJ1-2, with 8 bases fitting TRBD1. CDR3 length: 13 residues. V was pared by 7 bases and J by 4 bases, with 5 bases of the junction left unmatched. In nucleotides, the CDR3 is TGTGCCAGCACGAACAGGGGGTTCTATGGCTACACCTTC. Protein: CASTNRGFYGYTF.

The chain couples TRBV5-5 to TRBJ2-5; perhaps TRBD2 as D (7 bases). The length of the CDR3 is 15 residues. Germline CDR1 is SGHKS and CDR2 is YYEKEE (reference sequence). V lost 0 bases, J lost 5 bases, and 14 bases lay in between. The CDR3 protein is CASSLGLGGQETQYF. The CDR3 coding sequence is TGTGCCAGCAGCTTGGGGCTGGGGGGGCAGGAGACCCAGTACTTC.

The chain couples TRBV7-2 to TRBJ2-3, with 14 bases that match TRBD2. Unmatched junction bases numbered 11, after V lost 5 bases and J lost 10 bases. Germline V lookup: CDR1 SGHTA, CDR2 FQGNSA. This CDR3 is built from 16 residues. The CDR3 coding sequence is TGTGCCAGCAGCCGCCAGGGGACTAGCGGGGGTACAGCGCAGTATTTT. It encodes CASSRQGTSGGTAQYF.

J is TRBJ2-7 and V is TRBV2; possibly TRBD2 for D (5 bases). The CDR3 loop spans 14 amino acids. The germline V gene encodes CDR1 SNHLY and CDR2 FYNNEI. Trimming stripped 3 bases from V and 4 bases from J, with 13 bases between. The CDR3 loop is CASSEVGKRYEQYV. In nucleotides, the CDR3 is TGTGCCAGCAGTGAGGTGGGTAAGCGGTACGAGCAGTACGTC.

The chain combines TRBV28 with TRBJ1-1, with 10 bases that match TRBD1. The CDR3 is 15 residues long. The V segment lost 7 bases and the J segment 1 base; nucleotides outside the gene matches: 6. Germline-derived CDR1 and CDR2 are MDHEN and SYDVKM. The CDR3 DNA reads TGTGCCAGCACTCGACAGGGGGCCAGGAACACTGAAGCTTTCTTT. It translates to CASTRQGARNTEAFF.

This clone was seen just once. The CDR3 DNA sequence: TGTGCCAGCAGTTCTCCCCCTCGACTAGCGGGGCCACAAGAGACCCAGTACTTC. This codes for CASSSPPRLAGPQETQYF. The V call is TRBV6-2 or TRBV6-3, the J call TRBJ2-5; 11 positions match TRBD2. The CDR3 is 18 residues long. Trimming removed 4 bases from V and 2 bases from J; junction bases left unmatched: 12. From germline, CDR1 is MNHEY and CDR2 SVGEGT.

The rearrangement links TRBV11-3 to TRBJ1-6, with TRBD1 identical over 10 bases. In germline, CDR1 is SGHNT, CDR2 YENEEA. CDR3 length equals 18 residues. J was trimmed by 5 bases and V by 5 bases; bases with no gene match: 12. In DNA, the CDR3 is TGTGCCAGCAGCCAGGGACAGGGGCCTCCTCATAATAATTCACCCCTCCACTTT. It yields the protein CASSQGQGPPHNNSPLHF.

DNA of the CDR3: TGTGCCAGCCAGTCCGGACAGTTTAATCAGCCCCAGCATTTT. This encodes CASQSGQFNQPQHF. The rearrangement uses TRBV27 and TRBJ1-5, with D possibly TRBD1 on 6 matching bases. The CDR3 contains 14 residues. Germline CDR1 is MNHEY and CDR2 is SMNVEV (reference sequence). V lost 8 bases and J 4 bases, leaving 15 bases between the germline ends.

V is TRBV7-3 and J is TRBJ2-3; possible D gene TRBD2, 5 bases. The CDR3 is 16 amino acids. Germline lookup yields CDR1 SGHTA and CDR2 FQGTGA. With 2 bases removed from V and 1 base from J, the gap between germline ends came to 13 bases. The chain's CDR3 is CASSLGSLPGTDTQYF. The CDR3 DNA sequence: TGTGCCAGCAGCTTAGGGAGTCTCCCCGGCACAGATACGCAGTATTTT.

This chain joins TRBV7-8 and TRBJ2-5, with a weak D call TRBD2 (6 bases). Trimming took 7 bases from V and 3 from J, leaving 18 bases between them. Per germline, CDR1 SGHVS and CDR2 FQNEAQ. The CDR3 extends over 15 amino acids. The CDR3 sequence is CASTTHRGRKETQYF. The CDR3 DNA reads TGTGCCAGCACCACCCACCGGGGGAGGAAAGAGACCCAGTACTTC.

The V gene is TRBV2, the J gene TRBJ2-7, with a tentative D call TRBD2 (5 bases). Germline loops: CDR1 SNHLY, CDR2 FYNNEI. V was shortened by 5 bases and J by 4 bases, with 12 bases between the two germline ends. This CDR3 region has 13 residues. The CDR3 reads CASSRRGLYEQYV. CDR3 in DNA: TGTGCCAGCAGTCGGAGAGGGTTGTACGAGCAGTACGTC.

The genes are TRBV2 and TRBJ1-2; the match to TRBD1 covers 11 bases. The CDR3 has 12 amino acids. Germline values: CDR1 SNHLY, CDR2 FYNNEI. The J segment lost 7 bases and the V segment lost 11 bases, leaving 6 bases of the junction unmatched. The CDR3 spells CASGQGEVGYTF. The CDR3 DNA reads TGTGCCTCGGGACAGGGGGAAGTTGGCTACACCTTC.

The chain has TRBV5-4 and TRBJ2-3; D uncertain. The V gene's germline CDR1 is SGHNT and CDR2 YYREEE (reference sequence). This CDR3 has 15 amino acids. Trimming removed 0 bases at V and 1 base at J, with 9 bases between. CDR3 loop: CASSLGQAGTDTQYF. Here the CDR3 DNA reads TGTGCCAGCAGCTTGGGGCAGGCAGGCACAGATACGCAGTATTTT.

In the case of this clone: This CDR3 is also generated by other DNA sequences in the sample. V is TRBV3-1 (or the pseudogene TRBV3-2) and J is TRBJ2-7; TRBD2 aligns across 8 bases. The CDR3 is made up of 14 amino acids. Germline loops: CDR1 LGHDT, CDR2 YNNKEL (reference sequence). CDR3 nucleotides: TGCGCCAGCAGCCAATTAGGAGCGGGGGACGAGCAGTACGTC. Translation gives CASSQLGAGDEQYV.

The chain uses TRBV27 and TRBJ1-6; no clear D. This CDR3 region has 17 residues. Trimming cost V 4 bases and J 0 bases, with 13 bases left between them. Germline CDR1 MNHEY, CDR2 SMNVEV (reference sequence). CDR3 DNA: TGTGCCAGCAGTTCGGAGGGTTTGGGCTCCTATAATTCACCCCTCCACTTT. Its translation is CASSSEGLGSYNSPLHF.

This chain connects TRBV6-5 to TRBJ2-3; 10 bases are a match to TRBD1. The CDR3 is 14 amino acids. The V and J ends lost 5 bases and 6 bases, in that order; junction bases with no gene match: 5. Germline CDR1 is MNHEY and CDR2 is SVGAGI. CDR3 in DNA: TGTGCCAGCAGTCCAGGACAGGGGGGGGATACGCAGTATTTT. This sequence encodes CASSPGQGGDTQYF.

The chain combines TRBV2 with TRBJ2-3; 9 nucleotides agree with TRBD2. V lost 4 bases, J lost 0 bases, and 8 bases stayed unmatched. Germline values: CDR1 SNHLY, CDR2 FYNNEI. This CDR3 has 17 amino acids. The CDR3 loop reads CASSVIAGDDSTDTQYF. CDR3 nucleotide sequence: TGTGCCAGCAGTGTTATAGCGGGGGACGATAGCACAGATACGCAGTATTTT.

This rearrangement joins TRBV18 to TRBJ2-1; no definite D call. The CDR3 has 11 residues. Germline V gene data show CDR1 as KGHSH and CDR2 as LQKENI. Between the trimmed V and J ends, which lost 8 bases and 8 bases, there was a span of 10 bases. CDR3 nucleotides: TGTGCCAGCCTAGAGGCGGATGAGCAGTTCTTC. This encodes CASLEADEQFF.

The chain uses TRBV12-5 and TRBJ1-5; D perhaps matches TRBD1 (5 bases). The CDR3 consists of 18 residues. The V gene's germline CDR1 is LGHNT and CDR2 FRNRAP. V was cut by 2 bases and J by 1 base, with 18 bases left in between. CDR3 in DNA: TGTGCTAGTGGTTTGTACCCGGGTGGGGGGGGAAGCAATCAGCCCCAGCATTTT. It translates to CASGLYPGGGGSNQPQHF.

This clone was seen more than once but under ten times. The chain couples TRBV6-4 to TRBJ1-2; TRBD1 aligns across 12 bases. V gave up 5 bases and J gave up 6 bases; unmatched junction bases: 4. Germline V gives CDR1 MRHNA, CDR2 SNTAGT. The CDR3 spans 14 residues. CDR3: CASSMGQGANGYTF. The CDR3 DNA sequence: TGTGCCAGCAGTATGGGACAGGGGGCGAATGGCTACACCTTC.

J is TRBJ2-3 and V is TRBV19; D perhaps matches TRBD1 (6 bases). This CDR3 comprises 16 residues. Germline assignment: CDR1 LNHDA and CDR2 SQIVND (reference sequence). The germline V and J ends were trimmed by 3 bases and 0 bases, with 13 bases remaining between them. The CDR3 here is CASSMFRDISTDTQYF. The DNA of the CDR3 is TGTGCCAGTAGTATGTTCAGGGACATTAGCACAGATACGCAGTATTTT.

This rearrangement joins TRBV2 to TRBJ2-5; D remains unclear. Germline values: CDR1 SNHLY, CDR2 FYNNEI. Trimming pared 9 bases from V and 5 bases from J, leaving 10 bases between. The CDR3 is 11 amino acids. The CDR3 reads CASTIRETQYF. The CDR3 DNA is TGTGCCAGTACAATCCGTGAGACCCAGTACTTC. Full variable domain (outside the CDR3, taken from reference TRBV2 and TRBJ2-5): EPEVTQTPSHQVTQMGQEVILRCVPISNHLYFYWYRQILGQKVEFLVSFYNNEISEKSEIFDDQFSVERPDGSNFTLKIRSTKLEDSAMYFCASTIRETQYFGPGTRLLVL.

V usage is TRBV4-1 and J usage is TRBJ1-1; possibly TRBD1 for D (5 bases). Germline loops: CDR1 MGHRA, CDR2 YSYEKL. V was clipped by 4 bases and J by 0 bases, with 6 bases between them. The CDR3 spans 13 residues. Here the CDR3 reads CASSPTVNTEAFF. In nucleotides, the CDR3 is TGCGCCAGCAGCCCGACAGTGAACACTGAAGCTTTCTTT.

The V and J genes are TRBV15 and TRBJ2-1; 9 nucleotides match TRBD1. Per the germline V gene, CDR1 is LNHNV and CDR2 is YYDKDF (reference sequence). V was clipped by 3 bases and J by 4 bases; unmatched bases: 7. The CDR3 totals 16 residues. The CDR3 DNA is TGTGCCACCAGCAGTGGACAGGGGATTAGGTACAATGAGCAGTTCTTC. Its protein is CATSSGQGIRYNEQFF.

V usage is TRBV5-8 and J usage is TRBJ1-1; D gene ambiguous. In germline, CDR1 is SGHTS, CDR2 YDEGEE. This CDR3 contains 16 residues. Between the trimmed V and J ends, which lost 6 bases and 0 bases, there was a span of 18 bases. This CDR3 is CASTRVSEGLNTEAFF. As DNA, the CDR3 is TGTGCCAGCACCCGGGTATCTGAGGGTCTGAACACTGAAGCTTTCTTT.

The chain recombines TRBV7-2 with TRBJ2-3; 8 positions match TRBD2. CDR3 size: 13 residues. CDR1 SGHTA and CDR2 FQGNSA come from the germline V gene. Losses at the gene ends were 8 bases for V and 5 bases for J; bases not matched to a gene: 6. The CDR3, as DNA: TGTGCCAGCTGGCCGGGGGGGAGAGATACGCAGTATTTT. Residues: CASWPGGRDTQYF.